These T cell receptor beta chains were read from a single sample in a study of blood T cell repertoires in COVID-19. TCRdb's table, derived via immunoSEQ multiplex PCR, lists solely in-frame clones and lacks some. The sample lists 130,000 or so clones, less than 90% occurring once. Source material: peripheral blood. These receptors were obtained from a man in his sixties with acute or convalescent COVID-19. Each CDR3 is given with its conserved first and last residue. The order of the fields is J gene, V gene, D gene, clone size, CDR3 DNA, CDR3 protein. The D gene is left open where the match is weak. Expanded clones are given a class, and other clones once, few, many or no size at all.

TRBJ2-7 TRBV20-1 . few TGCAGTGCTAGTCGTACTGGGCTCCCCTACGAGCAGTACTTC CSASRTGLPYEQYF
TRBJ1-2 TRBV18 . . TGTGCCAGCTCACCACCCCGGGGTGGAGGGTATGGCTACACCTTC CASSPPRGGGYGYTF
TRBJ1-6 TRBV5-6 . few TGTGCCAGCAGCTTGGGATTACAGGGAGTCCGGAATTCACCCCTCCACTTT CASSLGLQGVRNSPLHF
TRBJ2-7 TRBV24-1 TRBD1 . TGTGCCACCAGTGACCCATCCGGGACAGGGGATTACGAGCAGTACTTC CATSDPSGTGDYEQYF
TRBJ2-2 TRBV7-8 . . TGTGCCAGCAGCTTAGCGTTCAAGACTGGGTCATCGAACACCGGGGAGCTGTTTTTT CASSLAFKTGSSNTGELFF
TRBJ2-1 TRBV3-1/TRBV3-2 TRBD2 . TGTGCCAGCAGCCAAGGGGGACTAGTCGCTCGGGAGCAGTTCTTC CASSQGGLVAREQFF
TRBJ1-2 TRBV3-1/TRBV3-2 TRBD1 . TGTGCCAGCAGCCTGACAGGGTTTGGCTACACCTTC CASSLTGFGYTF
TRBJ1-2 TRBV5-1 . . TGCGCCAGCAGCTCGGGAGAACGGGACGGAATATATGGCTACACCTTC CASSSGERDGIYGYTF
TRBJ1-4 TRBV5-1 TRBD1 . TGCGCCAGCAGCTACGGACAGGCCGGTGGACTGTTTTTT CASSYGQAGGLFF
TRBJ2-5 TRBV5-1 TRBD2 once TGCGCCAGCAGCAGCGGGACCCAAGAGACCCAGTACTTC CASSSGTQETQYF
TRBJ2-2 TRBV5-4 TRBD1 . TGTGCCAGCAGCTTGGAGGGACAGGGGCGGAACACCGGGGAGCTGTTTTTT CASSLEGQGRNTGELFF
TRBJ2-3 TRBV5-1 . . TGCGCCAGCAGCTTAGACAGCAGCACAGATACGCAGTATTTT CASSLDSSTDTQYF
TRBJ1-5 TRBV19 TRBD1 . TGTGCCAGTAGTCTCTTGACAGGGGGGGCGCCCCAGCATTTT CASSLLTGGAPQHF
TRBJ2-2 TRBV15 . . TGTGCCACCAGCAGAGGTCTCACCGGGGAGCTGTTTTTT CATSRGLTGELFF
TRBJ1-2 TRBV6-6 TRBD1 . TGTGCCAGCAGTCCAACCCGAGACAGGGGAGGTAGCTACACCTTC CASSPTRDRGGSYTF
TRBJ1-5 TRBV5-1 . . TGCGCCAGCAGCCCAAGCGGGGACACCCTAACTCAGCCCCAGCATTTT CASSPSGDTLTQPQHF
TRBJ1-2 TRBV5-1 . . TGCGCCAGCAGCCCCGGGGGGGGCGATAACTATGGCTACACCTTC CASSPGGGDNYGYTF
TRBJ2-1 TRBV5-1 . . TGCGCCAGCAGCTCCCAGGATGGGTACAATGAGCAGTTCTTC CASSSQDGYNEQFF
TRBJ2-1 TRBV4-1 TRBD2 few TGCGCCAGCAGCCAAGAAGGTAGCGGGGGGGGAGTGGAGCAGTTCTTC CASSQEGSGGGVEQFF
TRBJ2-7 TRBV4-1 TRBD2 . TGCGCCAGCAGCCAAGCCAGGACTAGCGGGAGCTACGAGCAGTACTTC CASSQARTSGSYEQYF
TRBJ2-7 TRBV5-5 . . TGTGCCAGCAGCTTGGACTATTTTAGTCACGAGCAGTACTTC CASSLDYFSHEQYF
TRBJ2-1 TRBV7-8 TRBD2 . TGTGCCAGCAGCTCCGGACTAGCCTACAATGAGCAGTTCTTC CASSSGLAYNEQFF
TRBJ2-7 TRBV6-5 . . TGTGCCAGCAGTTCTCCCCTCGGGGTACGGTACGAGCAGTACTTC CASSSPLGVRYEQYF
TRBJ1-1 TRBV2 . few TGTGCCAGTCTGGCGGGACGTCCCCGGACTGAAGCTTTCTTT CASLAGRPRTEAFF
TRBJ2-7 TRBV27 . . TGTGCCAGCAGTTTAGGGGCCGTGACATACGAGCAGTACTTC CASSLGAVTYEQYF
TRBJ2-1 TRBV29-1 TRBD2 . TGCAGCGTTGGAGCGGGGGGTGGAGGTCCCCAGTTCTTC CSVGAGGGGPQFF
TRBJ1-3 TRBV5-1 TRBD1 . TGCGCCAGCAGCACAGGGGGTTCTGGAAACACCATATATTTT CASSTGGSGNTIYF
TRBJ2-3 TRBV30 TRBD2 . TGTGCCTGGAGTCAGCTAGCGGCTAGCACAGATACGCAGTATTTT CAWSQLAASTDTQYF
TRBJ2-3 TRBV11-2 . many TGTGCCAGCAGCCGGGCCGGGAAAACAGATACGCAGTATTTT CASSRAGKTDTQYF
TRBJ2-7 TRBV11-2 TRBD2 . TGTGCCAGCAGCTTAGCGGGAGGGCCGGGCGAGCAGTACTTC CASSLAGGPGEQYF
TRBJ1-1 TRBV24-1 . . TGTGCCACCAGTGACAGAAGAGGAAACACTGAAGCTTTCTTT CATSDRRGNTEAFF
TRBJ1-1 TRBV5-1 . . TGCGCCAGCAGCTTTACCCCTACCGGGGGCACTGAAGCTTTCTTT CASSFTPTGGTEAFF
TRBJ2-1 TRBV5-1 TRBD2 . TGCGCCAGCAGCTCGGGACTAGCGGGAGAGAATAATGAGCAGTTCTTC CASSSGLAGENNEQFF
TRBJ2-7 TRBV5-1 . . TGCGCCAGCAGTGATCGACAGACCTACGAGCAGTACTTC CASSDRQTYEQYF
TRBJ1-3 TRBV3-1/TRBV3-2 . . TGTGCCAGCAGCCAGACAGCGAGCTCTGGAAACACCATATATTTT CASSQTASSGNTIYF
TRBJ2-5 TRBV18 . . TGTGCCAGCTCACCGACAGAGCAAGAGACCCAGTACTTC CASSPTEQETQYF
TRBJ2-2 TRBV10-2 . . TGCGCCAGCAGTGAGCTCGGGGAGCTGTTTTTT CASSELGELFF
TRBJ1-5 TRBV19 . once TGTGCCAGTAGTATAGCCGCAGGGCTTGGCAATCAGCCCCAGCATTTT CASSIAAGLGNQPQHF
TRBJ1-5 TRBV19 TRBD1 . TGTGCCAGTAGCACAGGGACAGTTGTTAATCAGCCCCAGCATTTT CASSTGTVVNQPQHF
TRBJ2-7 TRBV6-5 TRBD2 . TGTGCCAGCAGCCAGCGGGGGAGCGAGCAGTACTTC CASSQRGSEQYF
TRBJ2-1 TRBV7-3 TRBD1 many TGTGCCAGCAGCTCGGACAGGACTAATGAGCAGTTCTTC CASSSDRTNEQFF
TRBJ2-5 TRBV20-1 . . TGCAGTGCTAGTATCCTAGCAGAGACCCAGTACTTC CSASILAETQYF
TRBJ2-7 TRBV20-1 TRBD1 . TGCAGTGCTCCCTCAGGGGGCGAGCAGTACTTC CSAPSGGEQYF
TRBJ2-7 TRBV7-9 TRBD2 once TGTGCCAGCAGCCCGGCGGGGGGCCGCGACGAGCAGTACTTC CASSPAGGRDEQYF